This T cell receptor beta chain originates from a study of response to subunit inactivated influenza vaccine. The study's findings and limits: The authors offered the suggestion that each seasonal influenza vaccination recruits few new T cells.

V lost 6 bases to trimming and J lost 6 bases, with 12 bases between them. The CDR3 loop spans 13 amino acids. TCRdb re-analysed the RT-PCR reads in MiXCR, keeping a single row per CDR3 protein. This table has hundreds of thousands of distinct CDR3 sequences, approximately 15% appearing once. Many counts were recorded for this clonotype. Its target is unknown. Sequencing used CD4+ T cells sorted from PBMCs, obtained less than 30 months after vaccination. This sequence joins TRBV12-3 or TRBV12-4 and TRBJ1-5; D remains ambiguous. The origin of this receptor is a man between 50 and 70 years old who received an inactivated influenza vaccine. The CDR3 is CASRSVASQPQHF. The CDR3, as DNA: TGTGCCAGCAGGTCGGTAGCCTCTCAGCCCCAGCATTTT.